The entry below describes one T cell receptor (beta chain). These data come from a study of T cells in Graves' hyperthyroidism and ophthalmopathy. The source material, RNA transcripts, was used to amplify TCR beta CDR3 regions. Researchers ran a first-round RT-PCR on the TCR CDR3 using the HTBI primer set. Each CDR3 protein gets one entry after TCRdb re-called the multiplex PCR reads with MiXCR. The repertoire consists of 700,000 or so distinct CDR3 sequences, with about a sixth occurring once and the leading ten covering around 7.7%. Extraction of PBMCs used roughly 9.3 ml of fresh peripheral blood. Germline values: CDR1 MGHRA, CDR2 YSYEKL. Trimming removed 3 bases from V and 9 bases from J, with 17 bases in between. The CDR3 loop spans 14 amino acids.

The chain employs TRBV4-1 and TRBJ1-2, with TRBD1 as a possible D gene (5 bases). Sequencing input: blood. This receptor was taken from a man between 18 and 35 years old with Graves' hyperthyroidism. DNA of the CDR3: TGCGCCAGCAGCCAGATCGGGGGTTCGGTTAGCTACACCTTC. It yields the protein CASSQIGGSVSYTF.